Included here is one TCR beta chain sequence, with context. Constant-region reverse primers amplified full-length variable regions, followed by semi-nested Nested Universal Primer A PCR. TCRdb re-analysed the 5' RACE reads in MiXCR, keeping a single row per CDR3 protein. The data contain tens of thousands of distinct CDR3 sequences, 25% to 30% of them singletons. Per the germline V gene, CDR1 is SGHNT and CDR2 is YYREEE (reference sequence). The CDR3 spans 15 residues. Trimming stripped 7 bases from V and 0 bases from J, with 16 bases between. The sample taken for sequencing was tumor-infiltrating memory CD4+ T cells sorted from the breast tumor. As for subset: memory CD4+ T cells, CD4+CD45RO+CD25-. The source is a female donor with breast cancer. V is TRBV5-4 and J is TRBJ1-1; no firm D call. The CDR3 here is CASFPRVGVNTEAFF. The CDR3 bases are TGTGCCAGCTTTCCCCGGGTCGGGGTGAACACTGAAGCTTTCTTT.